The present T cell receptor beta chain was sequenced within a study of blood T cell repertoires in COVID-19. Study-level information: Samples came from the United States, Italy and Spain, spanning acute and convalescent COVID-19.

This table comes from immunoSEQ multiplex PCR, and its TCRdb copy is limited to in-frame clones, with some not included. Here the sample spans around 170,000 clones, about 88% being singletons. CDR1 SGHVS and CDR2 FQNEAQ come from the germline V gene. Trimming removed 2 bases from V and 4 bases from J; junction bases left unmatched: 5. This CDR3 comprises 15 residues. The chain uses TRBV7-8 and TRBJ1-2; TRBD1 matches at 9 bases. This clonotype was obtained from a woman younger than 35 who had recovered from COVID-19. The sample comprised PBMCs or T cells enriched from blood (not recorded which). For the CDR3, the DNA is TGTGCCAGCAGCTTATCCGGACAGGGGCTCTATGGCTACACCTTC. Protein: CASSLSGQGLYGYTF.